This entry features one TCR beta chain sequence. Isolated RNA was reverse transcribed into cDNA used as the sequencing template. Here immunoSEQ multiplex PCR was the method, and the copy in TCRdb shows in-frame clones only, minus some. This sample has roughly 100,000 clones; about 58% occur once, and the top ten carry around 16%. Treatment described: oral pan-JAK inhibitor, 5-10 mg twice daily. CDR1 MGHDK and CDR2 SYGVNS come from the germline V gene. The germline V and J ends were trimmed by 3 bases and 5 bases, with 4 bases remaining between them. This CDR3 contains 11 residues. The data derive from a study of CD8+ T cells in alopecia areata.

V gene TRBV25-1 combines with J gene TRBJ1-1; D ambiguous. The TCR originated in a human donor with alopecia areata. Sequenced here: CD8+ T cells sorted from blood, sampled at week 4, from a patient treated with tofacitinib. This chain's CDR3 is CASSETTEAFF. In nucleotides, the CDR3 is TGTGCCAGCAGTGAGACGACTGAAGCTTTCTTT.